This T cell receptor (beta chain) was observed in a study of T-cell memory formation after mild COVID-19. This clonotype was recorded a few times. TCRdb processed the 5' RACE reads anew with MiXCR; each CDR3 protein has one entry. The sample carries hundreds of thousands of distinct CDR3 sequences, around 28% recorded once. CDR1 and CDR2 (germline): SGHRS, YFSETQ. The CDR3 loop spans 15 amino acids. The J segment lost 4 bases and the V segment lost 4 bases, leaving 9 bases of the junction unmatched. The material sequenced was PBMCs or a T cell subset sorted from them (not recorded which). The chain joins TRBV5-1 to TRBJ2-7, with 9 bases matching TRBD2. This sequence was found in an adult woman who had mild COVID-19 (a few samples of this study predate the infection). Cell type and time point are not known. The CDR3, as DNA: TGCGCCAGCAGCCTGATAGCGGGAGAGGTGTACGAGCAGTACTTC. This encodes CASSLIAGEVYEQYF.